Below are 5 T cell receptor beta chains sequenced from a single sample in a study of T cell changes during pregnancy in multiple sclerosis. Sequencing was performed with immunoSEQ multiplex PCR; in TCRdb, only in-frame clones are kept and a portion is missing. This table holds approximately 58,000 clones, 80% to 95% found once. The specimen comprised peripheral blood, sampled in the second trimester of pregnancy. Receptors were obtained from a female donor with multiple sclerosis, enrolled in a pregnancy study.

The chain recombines TRBV29-1 with TRBJ2-7; TRBD2 is a possible D gene (6 bases). The V end was cut by 3 bases, the J end by 3 bases, with 9 bases between. The CDR3 runs 12 residues. Germline CDR1 and CDR2: SQVTM and ANQGSEA. For the CDR3, the DNA is TGCAGCGTTGATTCCGGGGGCTACGAGCAGTACTTC. It encodes CSVDSGGYEQYF.

In this sample, this clone turned up once. The gene calls are TRBV5-5 and TRBJ1-2; no clear D. The germline V gene encodes CDR1 SGHKS and CDR2 YYEKEE (reference sequence). V was shortened by 0 bases and J by 6 bases, with 15 bases between the two germline ends. The CDR3 totals 15 residues. The CDR3 DNA follows: TGTGCCAGCAGCTTGGATTACAGCCTTTCCCATGGCTACACCTTC. Translated, it gives CASSLDYSLSHGYTF.

This clone occurred once. The chain carries TRBV4-1 and TRBJ2-7, with 8 positions matching TRBD1. V lost 1 base, J lost 2 bases, and 4 bases stayed unmatched. The CDR3 contains 15 residues. In germline, CDR1 is MGHRA, CDR2 YSYEKL. The CDR3 nucleotides read TGCGCCAGCAGCCAAGGCCAGGACAGGGCCTACGAGCAGTACTTC. Translating it yields CASSQGQDRAYEQYF.

This clone was detected a few times. The chain employs TRBV6-4 and TRBJ2-1; 10 bases fit TRBD1. Germline trimming cut 2 bases from V and 4 bases from J; bases unmatched to any gene: 2. The CDR3 covers 15 residues. Germline V gene sequence: CDR1 MRHNA, CDR2 SNTAGT. The CDR3 is CASSDGTGDYNEQFF. CDR3 in DNA: TGTGCCAGCAGTGACGGGACAGGGGATTACAATGAGCAGTTCTTC.

The J gene is TRBJ2-5, the V gene TRBV7-9; 10 positions match TRBD2. Germline assignment: CDR1 SEHNR and CDR2 FQNEAQ (reference sequence). J was trimmed by 3 bases and V by 4 bases; bases with no gene match: 8. The CDR3 is 16 amino acids. The CDR3 region is CASSWGYLAGEETQYF. CDR3 DNA sequence: TGTGCCAGCAGCTGGGGATACCTAGCGGGAGAAGAGACCCAGTACTTC.